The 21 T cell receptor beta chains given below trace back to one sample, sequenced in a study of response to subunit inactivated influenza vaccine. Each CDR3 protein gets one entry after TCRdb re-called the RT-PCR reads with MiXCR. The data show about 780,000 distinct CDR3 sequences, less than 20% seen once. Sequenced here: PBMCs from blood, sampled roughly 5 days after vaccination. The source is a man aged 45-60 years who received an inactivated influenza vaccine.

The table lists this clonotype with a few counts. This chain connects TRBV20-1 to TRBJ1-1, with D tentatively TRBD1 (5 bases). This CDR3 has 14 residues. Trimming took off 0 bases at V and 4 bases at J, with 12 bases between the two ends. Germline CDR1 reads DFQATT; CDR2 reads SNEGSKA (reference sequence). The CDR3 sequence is CSARDPGAGTEAFF. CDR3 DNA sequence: TGCAGTGCTAGAGACCCCGGGGCCGGCACTGAAGCTTTCTTT.

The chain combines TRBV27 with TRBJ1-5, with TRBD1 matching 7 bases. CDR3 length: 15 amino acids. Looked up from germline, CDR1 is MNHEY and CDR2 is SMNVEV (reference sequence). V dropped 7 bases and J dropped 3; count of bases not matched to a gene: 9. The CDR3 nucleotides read TGTGCCAGCACGACCCGGGACAGAGACAATCAGCCCCAGCATTTT. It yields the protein CASTTRDRDNQPQHF.

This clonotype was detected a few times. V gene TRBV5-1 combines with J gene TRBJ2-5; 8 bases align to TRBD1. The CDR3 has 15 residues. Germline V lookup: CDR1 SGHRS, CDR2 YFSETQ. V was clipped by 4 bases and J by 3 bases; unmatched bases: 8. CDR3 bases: TGCGCCAGCAGCAGGTTTAGGGACAGGAAAGAGACCCAGTACTTC. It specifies CASSRFRDRKETQYF.

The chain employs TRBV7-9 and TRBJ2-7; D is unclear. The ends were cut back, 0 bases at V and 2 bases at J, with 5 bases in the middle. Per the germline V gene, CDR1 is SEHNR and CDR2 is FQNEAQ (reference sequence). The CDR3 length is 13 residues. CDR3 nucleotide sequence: TGTGCCAGCAGCTTAGCGGTGGCCTACGAGCAGTACTTC. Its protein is CASSLAVAYEQYF.

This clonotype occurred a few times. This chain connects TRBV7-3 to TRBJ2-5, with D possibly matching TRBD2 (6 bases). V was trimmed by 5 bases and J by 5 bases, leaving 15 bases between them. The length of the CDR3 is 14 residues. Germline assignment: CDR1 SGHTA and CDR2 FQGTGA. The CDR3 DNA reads TGTGCCAGCAGCCCCCAGGCGGGAACGGAGACCCAGTACTTC. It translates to CASSPQAGTETQYF.

The CDR3 protein is CSARDAGPSTDTQYF. In nucleotides, the CDR3 is TGCAGTGCTAGAGATGCGGGACCTAGCACAGATACGCAGTATTTT. This rearrangement joins TRBV20-1 to TRBJ2-3, with D possibly TRBD2 on 6 matching bases. Germline V gene sequence: CDR1 DFQATT, CDR2 SNEGSKA (reference sequence). V was pared by 0 bases and J by 0 bases, with 10 bases between. The CDR3 covers 15 residues.

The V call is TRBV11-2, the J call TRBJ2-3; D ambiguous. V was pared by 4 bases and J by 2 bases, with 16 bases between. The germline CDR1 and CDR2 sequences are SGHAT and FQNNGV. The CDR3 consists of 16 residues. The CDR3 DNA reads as TGTGCCAGCAGCTCTGGAGCGTCCATCTTCACAGATACGCAGTATTTT. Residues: CASSSGASIFTDTQYF.

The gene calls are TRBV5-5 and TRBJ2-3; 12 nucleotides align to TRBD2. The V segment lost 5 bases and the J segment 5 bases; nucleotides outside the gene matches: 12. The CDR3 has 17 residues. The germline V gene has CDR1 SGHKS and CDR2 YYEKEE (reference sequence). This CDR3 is CASSLGLAGPTRDTQYF. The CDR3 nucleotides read TGTGCCAGCAGTCTTGGACTAGCGGGACCCACAAGAGATACGCAGTATTTT. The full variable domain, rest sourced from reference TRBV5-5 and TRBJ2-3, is DAGVTQSPTHLIKTRGQQVTLRCSPISGHKSVSWYQQVLGQGPQFIFQYYEKEERGRGNFPDRFSARQFPNYSSELNVNALLLGDSALYLCASSLGLAGPTRDTQYFGPGTRLTVL.

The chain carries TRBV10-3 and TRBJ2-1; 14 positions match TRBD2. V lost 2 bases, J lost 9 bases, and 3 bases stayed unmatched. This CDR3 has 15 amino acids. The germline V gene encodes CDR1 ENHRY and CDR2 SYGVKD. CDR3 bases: TGTGCCATCAGTGAGGGACTAGCGGGAGGTATTGAGCAGTTCTTC. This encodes CAISEGLAGGIEQFF.

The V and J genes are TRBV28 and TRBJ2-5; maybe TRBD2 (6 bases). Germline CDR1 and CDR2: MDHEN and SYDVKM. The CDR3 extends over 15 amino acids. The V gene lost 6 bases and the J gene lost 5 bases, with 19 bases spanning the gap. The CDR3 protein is CASRTWGEGEETQYF. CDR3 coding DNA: TGTGCCAGCAGGACTTGGGGGGAAGGAGAGGAGACCCAGTACTTC.

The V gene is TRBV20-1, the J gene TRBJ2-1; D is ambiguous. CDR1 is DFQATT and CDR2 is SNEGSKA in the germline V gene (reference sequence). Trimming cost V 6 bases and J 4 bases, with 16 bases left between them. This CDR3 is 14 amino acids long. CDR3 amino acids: CSAVSTQEYNEQFF. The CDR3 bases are TGCAGTGCCGTCTCAACCCAGGAATACAATGAGCAGTTCTTC.

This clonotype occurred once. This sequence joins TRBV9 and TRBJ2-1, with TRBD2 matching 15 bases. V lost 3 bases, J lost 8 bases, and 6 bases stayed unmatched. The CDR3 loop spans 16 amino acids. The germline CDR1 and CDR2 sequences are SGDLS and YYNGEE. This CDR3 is CASSARTSGRAYEQFF. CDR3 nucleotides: TGTGCCAGCAGCGCGAGGACTAGCGGGAGGGCCTATGAGCAGTTCTTC.

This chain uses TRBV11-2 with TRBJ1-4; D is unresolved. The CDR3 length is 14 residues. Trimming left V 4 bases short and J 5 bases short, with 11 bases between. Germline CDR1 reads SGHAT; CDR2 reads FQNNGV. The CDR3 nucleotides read TGTGCCAGCAGCTCCGGGGTTTTCAATGAAAAACTGTTTTTT. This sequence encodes CASSSGVFNEKLFF.

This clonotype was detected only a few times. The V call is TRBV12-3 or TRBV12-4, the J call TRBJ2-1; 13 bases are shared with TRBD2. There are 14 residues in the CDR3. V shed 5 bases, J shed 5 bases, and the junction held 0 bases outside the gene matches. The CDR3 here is CASSGTSGNNEQFF. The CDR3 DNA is TGTGCCAGCAGTGGGACTAGCGGGAACAATGAGCAGTTCTTC.

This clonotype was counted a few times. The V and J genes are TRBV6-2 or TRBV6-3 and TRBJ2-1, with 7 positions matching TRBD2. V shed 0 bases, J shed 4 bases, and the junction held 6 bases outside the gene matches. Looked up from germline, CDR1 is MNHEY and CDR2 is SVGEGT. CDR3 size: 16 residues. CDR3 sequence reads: CASSYSRGGLYNEQFF. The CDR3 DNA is TGTGCCAGCAGTTACTCGCGCGGGGGTTTATACAATGAGCAGTTCTTC.

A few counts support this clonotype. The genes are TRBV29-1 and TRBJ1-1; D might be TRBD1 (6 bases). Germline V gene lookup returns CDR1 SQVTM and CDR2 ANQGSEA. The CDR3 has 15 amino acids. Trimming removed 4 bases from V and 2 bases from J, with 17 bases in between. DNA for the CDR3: TGCAGCGTTGGGACAGTCCTATCTAGCAACACTGAAGCTTTCTTT. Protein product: CSVGTVLSSNTEAFF.

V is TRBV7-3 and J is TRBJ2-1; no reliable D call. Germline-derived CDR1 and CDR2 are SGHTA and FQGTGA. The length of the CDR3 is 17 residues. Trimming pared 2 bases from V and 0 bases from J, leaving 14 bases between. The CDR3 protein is CASSLYGETSSYNEQFF. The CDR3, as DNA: TGTGCCAGCAGCTTATATGGCGAAACCAGCTCCTACAATGAGCAGTTCTTC.

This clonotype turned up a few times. CDR3 nucleotide sequence: TGTGCCACCAGCCCCCCGGAGCGGCGTCACCAAGAGACCCAGTACTTC. This sequence encodes CATSPPERRHQETQYF. This sequence joins TRBV15 and TRBJ2-5, with D tentatively TRBD2 (5 bases). The germline V and J ends were trimmed by 5 bases and 0 bases, with 16 bases remaining between them. The CDR3 has 16 amino acids. Germline values: CDR1 LNHNV, CDR2 YYDKDF (reference sequence).

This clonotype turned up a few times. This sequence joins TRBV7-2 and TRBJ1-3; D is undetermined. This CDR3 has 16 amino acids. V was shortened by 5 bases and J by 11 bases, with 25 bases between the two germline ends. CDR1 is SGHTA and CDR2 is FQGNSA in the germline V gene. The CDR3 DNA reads TGTGCCAGCAGCCTCACCCTGTGGAGTACCCGTGGGGCCATATATTTT. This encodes CASSLTLWSTRGAIYF.

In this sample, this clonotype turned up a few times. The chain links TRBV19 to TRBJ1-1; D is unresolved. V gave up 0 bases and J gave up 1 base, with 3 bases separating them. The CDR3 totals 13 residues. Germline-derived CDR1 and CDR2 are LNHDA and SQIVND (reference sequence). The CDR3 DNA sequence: TGTGCCAGTAGTATAGACGGGAACACTGAAGCTTTCTTT. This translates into CASSIDGNTEAFF.

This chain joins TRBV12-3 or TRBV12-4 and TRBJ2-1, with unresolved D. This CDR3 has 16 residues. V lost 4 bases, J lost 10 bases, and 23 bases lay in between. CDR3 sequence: CASSYTAGPTTIEQFF. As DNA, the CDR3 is TGTGCCAGCAGTTACACCGCCGGGCCAACTACAATCGAGCAGTTCTTC.